The 24 T cell receptor beta chains in this list originate from one sample, sequenced in a study of cytomegalovirus exposure and HLA in healthy donors. Use of 60 Vbeta and 13 Jbeta primers characterized the PCR. Assay: immunoSEQ multiplex PCR; the TCRdb copy retains only in-frame clones and omits some. The sample has roughly 120,000 clones; the top ten hold under 2.5%. The sample was PBMCs. The receptor set was obtained from a man aged 40-49 years in good health and CMV-seronegative.

The V call is TRBV4-3, the J call TRBJ1-4; D perhaps matches TRBD1 (6 bases). Per the germline V gene, CDR1 is LGHNA and CDR2 is YSLEER. There are 13 residues in the CDR3. Trimming removed 7 bases at V and 8 bases at J, with 14 bases between. The CDR3 sequence: CASMETGEEKLFF. CDR3 nucleotide sequence: TGCGCCAGCATGGAGACAGGCGAGGAAAAACTGTTTTTT.

The chain is built from TRBV28 and TRBJ2-5, with D perhaps TRBD1 (6 bases). The CDR3 contains 13 residues. Germline CDR1 MDHEN, CDR2 SYDVKM. The V gene lost 10 bases and the J gene lost 4 bases, with 16 bases spanning the gap. The CDR3 protein is CATTGFVPETQYF. CDR3 DNA: TGTGCCACAACAGGGTTCGTGCCAGAGACCCAGTACTTC.

This chain joins TRBV6-9 and TRBJ2-7; D might be TRBD2 (6 bases). Germline assignment: CDR1 MNHGY and CDR2 SVAAGI. The CDR3 length is 14 residues. Between the trimmed V and J ends, which lost 10 bases and 4 bases, there was a span of 20 bases. The CDR3 bases are TGTGCCATGGCGAGGAGGGAGGAGTTATACGAGCAGTACTTC. Amino acids: CAMARREELYEQYF.

The chain has TRBV18 and TRBJ1-1; TRBD1 matches 11 bases. CDR3 length: 15 residues. Trimming removed 2 bases from V and 7 bases from J; junction bases left unmatched: 6. Germline V gene lookup returns CDR1 KGHSH and CDR2 LQKENI. CDR3 loop: CASSPRDRGSSEAFF. DNA for the CDR3: TGTGCCAGCTCACCAAGGGACAGGGGGTCTAGTGAAGCTTTCTTT.

CDR3: CASSLGPSGTDTQYF. The DNA for the CDR3 is TGTGCCAGCAGCTTAGGGCCTAGCGGCACAGATACGCAGTATTTT. The chain links TRBV7-6 to TRBJ2-3; perhaps TRBD2 as D (6 bases). Germline CDR1 and CDR2: SGHVS and FNYEAQ. Trimming took off 1 base at V and 1 base at J, with 9 bases between the two ends. There are 15 residues in the CDR3.

CDR3 sequence (DNA): TGTGCCAGTAGCGTGACGGGAGGGAATCAGCCCCAGCATTTT. It translates to CASSVTGGNQPQHF. This sequence joins TRBV19 and TRBJ1-5, with D unclear. The ends were cut back, 6 bases at V and 4 bases at J, with 13 bases in the middle. CDR1 and CDR2 from the germline V gene are LNHDA and SQIVND (reference sequence). CDR3 length equals 14 residues.

V usage is TRBV6-5 and J usage is TRBJ2-5; 8 nucleotides match TRBD2. The J call is in doubt because the DNA end fits TRBJ2-7 better. The CDR3 totals 15 residues. The V gene's germline CDR1 is MNHEY and CDR2 SVGAGI. The CDR3 spells CASSYSAGGGYEQYF. DNA of the CDR3: TGTGCCAGCAGTTATAGTGCGGGAGGAGGGTACGAGCAGTACTTC.

The rearrangement links TRBV4-1 to TRBJ2-7; TRBD2 matches 8 bases. This CDR3 spans 13 amino acids. CDR1 and CDR2 (germline): MGHRA, YSYEKL. V shed 2 bases, J shed 4 bases, and the junction held 1 base outside the gene matches. Here the CDR3 DNA reads TGCGCCAGCAGCCAAAGCGGGAGTTACGAGCAGTACTTC. This encodes CASSQSGSYEQYF.

This sequence joins TRBV6-1 and TRBJ2-7; perhaps TRBD1 as D (5 bases). Germline values: CDR1 MNHNS, CDR2 SASEGT. V dropped 0 bases and J dropped 0 bases, with 9 bases sitting between them. The CDR3 sequence is 15 residues long. The CDR3 nucleotides read TGTGCCAGCAGTGAAGCGCGACAGTCCTCCTACGAGCAGTACTTC. Its protein is CASSEARQSSYEQYF.

The chain combines TRBV18 with TRBJ2-2, with 13 bases matching TRBD2. In germline, CDR1 is KGHSH, CDR2 LQKENI. The ends lost 3 bases at V and 0 bases at J; junction bases unmatched: 1. CDR3 size: 17 residues. CDR3 residues: CASSPGTSGTNTGELFF. DNA of the CDR3: TGTGCCAGCTCACCCGGGACTAGCGGGACGAACACCGGGGAGCTGTTTTTT. Variable domain in full (rest from reference TRBV18 and TRBJ2-2): NAGVMQNPRHLVRRRGQEARLRCSPMKGHSHVYWYRQLPEEGLKFMVYLQKENIIDESGMPKERFSAEFPKEGPSILRIQQVVRGDSAAYFCASSPGTSGTNTGELFFGEGSRLTVL.

CDR3 nucleotides: TGCGCCAGCAGCCCCCCTGGGCAGGCCGCCTACGAGCAGTACTTC. It is translated as CASSPPGQAAYEQYF. The rearrangement links TRBV5-1 to TRBJ2-7, with D unresolved. This CDR3 is 15 amino acids long. Germline CDR1 reads SGHRS; CDR2 reads YFSETQ. The V end lost 4 bases, the J end lost 2 bases, and 16 bases lay between the germline ends. Variable domain in full (rest from reference TRBV5-1 and TRBJ2-7): KAGVTQTPRYLIKTRGQQVTLSCSPISGHRSVSWYQQTPGQGLQFLFEYFSETQRNKGNFPGRFSGRQFSNSRSEMNVSTLELGDSALYLCASSPPGQAAYEQYFGPGTRLTVT.

The rearrangement uses TRBV27 and TRBJ2-3, with TRBD2 matching over 12 bases. The CDR3 extends over 15 amino acids. Trimming cost V 6 bases and J 4 bases; bases outside gene matches: 5. The germline CDR1 and CDR2 sequences are MNHEY and SMNVEV (reference sequence). CDR3 DNA sequence: TGTGCCAGCAGGTCTAGCGGGAGGGCCGCAGATACGCAGTATTTT. Encoded protein: CASRSSGRAADTQYF.

The chain recombines TRBV7-8 with TRBJ2-2; possibly TRBD2 for D (5 bases). The CDR3 spans 13 residues. V was pared by 8 bases and J by 8 bases, with 15 bases between. CDR1 and CDR2 (germline): SGHVS, FQNEAQ. CDR3: CASGEPRAGELFF. The CDR3 coding sequence is TGTGCCAGCGGGGAACCGAGGGCAGGGGAGCTGTTTTTT.

V is TRBV10-1 and J is TRBJ2-1; 13 bases fit TRBD2. The CDR3 totals 16 residues. Looked up from germline, CDR1 is WNHNN and CDR2 is SYGVQD (reference sequence). The V gene end was trimmed by 5 bases and the J gene end by 9 bases; junction bases not matched to a gene: 10. In DNA, the CDR3 is TGCGCCAGCAGTTCACCACTAGCGGGAGGGCCCCGTGAGCAGTTCTTC. It is translated as CASSSPLAGGPREQFF.

This chain links TRBV10-3 with TRBJ2-2; weak D call: TRBD2 (6 bases). V was shortened by 0 bases and J by 4 bases, with 15 bases between the two germline ends. The CDR3 has 17 amino acids. CDR1 and CDR2 (germline): ENHRY, SYGVKD. The CDR3 DNA follows: TGTGCCATCAGTGAGTCGGGAAAGCGGGCCTTCACCGGGGAGCTGTTTTTT. Translation: CAISESGKRAFTGELFF.

This chain links TRBV7-9 with TRBJ1-5, with D perhaps TRBD1 (5 bases). The germline V gene encodes CDR1 SEHNR and CDR2 FQNEAQ (reference sequence). The length of the CDR3 is 15 residues. The ends were cut back, 5 bases at V and 4 bases at J, with 15 bases in the middle. DNA for the CDR3: TGTGCCAGCAGCAGTAACTCAGGGTCGAATCAGCCCCAGCATTTT. Protein sequence: CASSSNSGSNQPQHF.

The V and J genes are TRBV5-4 and TRBJ2-2; tentative D call: TRBD1 (6 bases). The CDR3 sequence is 16 residues long. V lost 4 bases, J lost 1 base, and 14 bases lay in between. Looked up from germline, CDR1 is SGHNT and CDR2 is YYREEE (reference sequence). In DNA, the CDR3 is TGTGCCAGCAGCGCAGGGGTAAGGGGGAACACCGGGGAGCTGTTTTTT. It codes for CASSAGVRGNTGELFF.

CDR3 sequence: CASSVGGRGTSGFTGELFF. Here the CDR3 DNA reads TGTGCCAGCAGCGTAGGAGGGCGGGGGACTAGCGGATTCACCGGGGAGCTGTTTTTT. The rearrangement joins TRBV9 to TRBJ2-2; TRBD2 matches at 11 bases. Per the germline V gene, CDR1 is SGDLS and CDR2 is YYNGEE. V was pared by 0 bases and J by 4 bases, with 11 bases of the junction left unmatched. The CDR3 has 19 amino acids.

The V call is TRBV7-2, the J call TRBJ2-7; TRBD1 matches at 10 bases. The junction had 13 bases not matched to a gene; V was cut back by 3 bases and J by 2 bases. The CDR3 sequence is 18 residues long. Per the germline V gene, CDR1 is SGHTA and CDR2 is FQGNSA. The CDR3 bases are TGTGCCAGCAGCTTGGGACAGGGGCCGATCCGTGGCGCCTACGAGCAGTACTTC. Translated, it gives CASSLGQGPIRGAYEQYF.

The J gene is TRBJ1-5, the V gene TRBV2; D is perhaps TRBD1 (6 bases). Deletions cut 4 bases from V and 0 bases from J, with 16 bases between. This CDR3 is built from 17 residues. Germline-derived CDR1 and CDR2 are SNHLY and FYNNEI. In nucleotides, the CDR3 is TGTGCCAGCAGTGGGAGGAGCAGGGGCTATAGCAATCAGCCCCAGCATTTT. This sequence encodes CASSGRSRGYSNQPQHF.

This sequence joins TRBV11-3 and TRBJ2-1; 10 nucleotides match TRBD2. CDR1 SGHNT and CDR2 YENEEA come from the germline V gene. The CDR3 spans 18 residues. After removal of 3 bases from V and 4 bases from J, the junction contained 12 bases not matched to a gene. CDR3 nucleotides: TGTGCCAGCAGCTTTCAAGGTCTCAGCGGGAGGGAATACAATGAGCAGTTCTTC. Translated, it gives CASSFQGLSGREYNEQFF.

This chain uses TRBV11-3 with TRBJ2-7; D is uncertain. V was shortened by 5 bases and J by 1 base, with 18 bases between the two germline ends. Germline CDR1 and CDR2: SGHNT and YENEEA. This CDR3 region has 16 residues. CDR3 in amino acids: CASSPRQQAYSYEQYF. The CDR3 bases are TGTGCCAGCAGCCCCCGGCAGCAGGCTTATTCCTACGAGCAGTACTTC.

The chain uses TRBV4-3 and TRBJ2-1; 11 nucleotides agree with TRBD2. CDR3 length: 19 amino acids. The V gene's germline CDR1 is LGHNA and CDR2 YSLEER. The V gene end was trimmed by 0 bases and the J gene end by 1 base; junction bases not matched to a gene: 8. The CDR3 nucleotides are TGCGCCAGCAGCCAAGAGCCTAGCGGGAGGTTGGGATCCTACAATGAGCAGTTCTTC. Translating it yields CASSQEPSGRLGSYNEQFF.

The chain carries TRBV2 and TRBJ2-2; 8 bases match TRBD1. This CDR3 is 15 amino acids long. V lost 6 bases and J lost 1; bases outside the gene matches: 4. Per the germline V gene, CDR1 is SNHLY and CDR2 is FYNNEI. Written as DNA, the CDR3 is TGTGCCAGCAGGGTCGGGACAGGGAACACCGGGGAGCTGTTTTTT. It translates to CASRVGTGNTGELFF.